The clone carrying this T cell receptor beta chain appeared many times. Its antigen is unidentified. RNA transcripts gave rise to amplified TCR beta CDR3 regions. A set of HTBI primers served as the primers for a first-round RT-PCR of the TCR CDR3. TCRdb used MiXCR to reprocess the multiplex PCR reads, holding one entry per CDR3 protein. The table records a few hundred thousand distinct CDR3 sequences, approximately 14% of them present only once. Diagnosing involved the use of clinical symptoms, serum thyroxine and TRAb, thyroid ultrasound and orbital computed tomography. This specimen belongs to a study of T cells in Graves' hyperthyroidism and ophthalmopathy. As for the study in general: Peripheral blood was drawn at first diagnosis, prior to all treatment.

Points from the study as a whole: Blood also held most thyroid clonotypes expanded beyond 0.001. The model foresaw ophthalmopathy a median approximately 6.1 months prior to onset.

V shed 8 bases and J shed 5 bases, with 21 bases lying between them. This CDR3 region has 15 residues. Sequenced: blood. This TCR was recovered from a woman between 18 and 29 years old with Graves' hyperthyroidism. The chain links TRBV12-3 or TRBV12-4 to TRBJ1-2, with D unclear. The CDR3 reads CASQPNLDRNYGYTF. CDR3 coding DNA: TGTGCCAGCCAGCCCAACTTAGACCGCAATTATGGCTACACCTTC.